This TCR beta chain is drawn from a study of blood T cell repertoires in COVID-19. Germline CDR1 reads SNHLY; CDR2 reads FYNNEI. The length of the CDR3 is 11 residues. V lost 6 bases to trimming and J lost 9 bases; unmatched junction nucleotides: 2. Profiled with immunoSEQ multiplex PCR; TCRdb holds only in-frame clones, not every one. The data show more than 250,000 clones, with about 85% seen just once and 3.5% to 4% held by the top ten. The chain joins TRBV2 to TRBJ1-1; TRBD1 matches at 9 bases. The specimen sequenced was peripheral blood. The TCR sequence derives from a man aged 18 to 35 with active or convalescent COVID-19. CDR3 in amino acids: CASRGTGKAFF. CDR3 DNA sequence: TGTGCCAGCAGAGGGACAGGGAAAGCTTTCTTT.